One sample yielded the 17 T cell receptor beta chains listed below, sequenced in a study of cytomegalovirus exposure and HLA in healthy donors (dated by TCRdb to about 2017). Library construction relied on the immunoSEQ multiplex PCR assay. For the multiplex PCR, a mixture combining 60 forward primers for TCR Vbeta segments and 13 reverse primers for TCR Jbeta segments was used. The immuneACCESS repertoire file appears here via TCRdb, limited to in-frame rearrangements. These files lack a portion of the clones; in checked studies, under half of the deficit traces to unresolved V genes, and the cause of the others is not known. This sample is represented by over 150,000 clones; 80% of them were singletons. Of the sample, 8.5% to 10% falls within the top ten clones. The material sequenced was PBMCs. These receptors were collected from a man younger than 35 in good health and CMV-seropositive.

The rearrangement uses TRBV7-2 and TRBJ1-4, with 7 bases that match TRBD1. The germline V gene has CDR1 SGHTA and CDR2 FQGNSA. Trimming at V came to 5 bases and at J to 14 bases, leaving 8 bases not matched to a gene. This CDR3 has 12 residues. The CDR3 sequence is CASSPRTGTLFF. CDR3 DNA: TGTGCCAGCAGCCCTCGGACAGGCACTCTGTTTTTT.

V and J are TRBV5-8 and TRBJ1-2, with 12 bases aligning to TRBD1. The V gene end was trimmed by 4 bases and the J gene end by 4 bases; junction bases not matched to a gene: 11. The germline CDR1 and CDR2 sequences are SGHTS and YDEGEE. The CDR3 has 17 amino acids. CDR3 amino acids: CASSRTGQGAVFYGYTF. The CDR3 nucleotides are TGTGCCAGCAGCAGGACGGGACAGGGGGCCGTTTTCTATGGCTACACCTTC.

The genes are TRBV9 and TRBJ2-2, with D maybe TRBD2 (6 bases). Trimming cost V 0 bases and J 6 bases, with 18 bases left between them. CDR1 SGDLS and CDR2 YYNGEE come from the germline V gene. The CDR3 is made up of 17 amino acids. The CDR3 reads CASSVAPPPRGAGELFF. CDR3 DNA: TGTGCCAGCAGCGTAGCCCCACCTCCGCGGGGTGCCGGGGAGCTGTTTTTT.

The rearrangement links TRBV29-1 to TRBJ2-5, with a possible D match to TRBD1 (5 bases). Trimming removed 7 bases at V and 1 base at J, with 13 bases between. CDR1 and CDR2 from the germline V gene are SQVTM and ANQGSEA. CDR3 length: 13 residues. The CDR3 region has the DNA TGCAGCGCTTCTACAGGCAGCCAAGAGACCCAGTACTTC. This encodes CSASTGSQETQYF.

The chain joins TRBV9 to TRBJ2-2; no reliable D call. Trimming removed 0 bases at V and 2 bases at J, with 5 bases between. Germline CDR1 is SGDLS and CDR2 is YYNGEE. CDR3 length equals 14 residues. The DNA of the CDR3 is TGTGCCAGCAGCGTAGCTACCAACACCGGGGAGCTGTTTTTT. It translates to CASSVATNTGELFF.

This clone was found a few times. The chain is built from TRBV5-5 and TRBJ1-1; 8 bases match TRBD1. The CDR3 length is 13 residues. Per the germline V gene, CDR1 is SGHKS and CDR2 is YYEKEE (reference sequence). The V segment lost 0 bases and the J segment 8 bases; nucleotides outside the gene matches: 3. CDR3 nucleotide sequence: TGTGCCAGCAGCTTGGAAGGACAGGGAGAAGCTTTCTTT. It is translated as CASSLEGQGEAFF.

This clone was observed a handful of times. This chain links TRBV27 with TRBJ2-7; 7 positions agree with TRBD1. The trim removed 5 bases at V and 7 bases at J, leaving 5 bases unmatched. The CDR3 is 12 residues long. CDR1 is MNHEY, CDR2 SMNVEV, per germline (reference sequence). The CDR3 sequence: CASSATGWEQYF. The CDR3 bases are TGTGCCAGCAGTGCGACAGGGTGGGAGCAGTACTTC.

The rearrangement links TRBV7-8 to TRBJ1-2; 8 nucleotides line up with TRBD1. Germline trimming cut 2 bases from V and 6 bases from J; bases unmatched to any gene: 2. CDR3 length: 13 amino acids. The germline V gene has CDR1 SGHVS and CDR2 FQNEAQ. The CDR3 spells CASSLQGANGYTF. CDR3 DNA: TGTGCCAGCAGCTTACAGGGGGCAAATGGCTACACCTTC.

About this clone itself: At one end the junction does not follow the germline gene, possibly because of a read error. The chain carries TRBV2 and TRBJ2-7; 8 bases are a match to TRBD2. Germline loops: CDR1 SNHLY, CDR2 FYNNEI. The CDR3 runs 15 residues. The CDR3 reads CASRPTSGASNEQYF. As DNA, the CDR3 is TGTGCCAGCAGGCCAACTAGCGGAGCCTCCAACGAGCAGTACTTC.

This chain links TRBV2 with TRBJ1-5; TRBD1 is a possible D gene (5 bases). The CDR3 contains 13 residues. From germline, CDR1 is SNHLY and CDR2 FYNNEI. V was cut by 8 bases and J by 6 bases, with 14 bases left in between. The CDR3 spells CASVGDSIQPQHF. The CDR3 region has the DNA TGTGCCAGCGTTGGGGACTCCATTCAGCCCCAGCATTTT.

The chain joins TRBV10-2 to TRBJ1-5; D gene unclear. The CDR3 is 17 amino acids. The germline V gene encodes CDR1 WSHSY and CDR2 SAAADI. V lost 3 bases and J 0 bases, leaving 15 bases between the germline ends. CDR3 protein: CASSDTSYTDSNQPQHF. The CDR3 region has the DNA TGCGCCAGCAGTGACACATCGTATACAGATAGCAATCAGCCCCAGCATTTT.

The genes are TRBV5-5 and TRBJ2-7; 8 nucleotides agree with TRBD1. CDR1 SGHKS and CDR2 YYEKEE come from the germline V gene (reference sequence). V lost 1 base, J lost 3 bases, and 6 bases stayed unmatched. CDR3 size: 15 residues. CDR3 coding DNA: TGTGCCAGCAGCTTGTGGCAGGGGGCTAACTACGAGCAGTACTTC. Residues: CASSLWQGANYEQYF.

The rearrangement links TRBV9 to TRBJ1-6; D is unclear. Per the germline V gene, CDR1 is SGDLS and CDR2 is YYNGEE. The CDR3 contains 15 residues. V was clipped by 0 bases and J by 9 bases, with 13 bases between them. The CDR3 reads CASSVDLGIASPLHF. In DNA form, the CDR3 reads TGTGCCAGCAGCGTAGACCTGGGTATAGCTTCACCCCTCCACTTT.

The V and J genes are TRBV29-1 and TRBJ2-3, with 8 bases aligning to TRBD1. CDR1 SQVTM and CDR2 ANQGSEA come from the germline V gene. The CDR3 is 14 amino acids. The V and J ends lost 5 bases and 4 bases, in that order; junction bases with no gene match: 8. For the CDR3, the DNA is TGCAGCGTTTCCGGGACAGGTCGCGCAGATACGCAGTATTTT. It specifies CSVSGTGRADTQYF.

V is TRBV7-6 and J is TRBJ2-7; TRBD2 aligns across 11 bases. The germline CDR1 and CDR2 sequences are SGHVS and FNYEAQ. This CDR3 region has 17 residues. After removal of 1 base from V and 7 bases from J, the junction contained 12 bases not matched to a gene. CDR3 region: CASSLGGELAGEGEQYF. The CDR3 DNA is TGTGCCAGCAGCTTAGGTGGGGAACTAGCGGGAGAAGGTGAGCAGTACTTC.

This chain uses TRBV4-1 with TRBJ2-2; 7 bases map to TRBD2. The germline V gene has CDR1 MGHRA and CDR2 YSYEKL. This CDR3 has 16 amino acids. V shed 2 bases, J shed 4 bases, and the junction held 7 bases outside the gene matches. The CDR3 loop reads CASSQRDYSPTGELFF. Written as DNA, the CDR3 is TGCGCCAGCAGCCAAAGGGACTACAGCCCCACCGGGGAGCTGTTTTTT.

This clone appeared once. The gene calls are TRBV7-9 and TRBJ1-5; TRBD1 is a possible D gene (6 bases). Germline assignment: CDR1 SEHNR and CDR2 FQNEAQ (reference sequence). The V and J ends lost 5 bases and 9 bases respectively, with 11 bases between them. The CDR3 runs to 12 residues. CDR3 region: CASSPGVAPQHF. CDR3 bases: TGTGCCAGCAGCCCAGGGGTAGCGCCCCAGCATTTT.